This TCR beta chain was found in a study of T cell responses to AZD1222 COVID-19 vaccine. The repertoire was sequenced with immunoSEQ multiplex PCR; TCRdb's copy has only in-frame clones and lacks some. Among about 60,000 clones listed, around 80% were seen once. CDR1 and CDR2 from the germline V gene are SEHNR and FQNEAQ (reference sequence). With 7 bases clipped from V and 1 base from J, the junction kept 4 bases outside the gene matches. The CDR3 spans 14 residues. The clonotype originates from an adult in good health. The specimen was peripheral blood, collected on day 0 of AZD1222 vaccination. This chain connects TRBV7-9 to TRBJ2-5; 9 bases agree with TRBD1. DNA of the CDR3: TGTGCCAGCAATCCGGGACAGGGCCAAGAGACCCAGTACTTC. Its protein is CASNPGQGQETQYF.